This TCR beta chain originates from a study of blood T cells in healthy people across ages. The CDR3 consists of 15 residues. Germline loops: CDR1 SGHRS, CDR2 YFSETQ. V lost 1 base to trimming and J lost 6 bases, with 14 bases between them. Turning to this clonotype: Antigen: not known.

Study-level points and caveats: Leaving the PBMCs unsorted stopped any conclusive comparison of naive versus antigen-experienced cells. Observed TCR beta diversity per million T cells went down as age went up. This fall followed a roughly linear course with age. TCR beta diversity correlated strongly with naive T cell percentage.

A sample-barcoded 5' primer and a J-beta primer mix were used in a second PCR of about 7 to 12 cycles. Each cDNA molecule carried a tag from a template-switch adaptor that contained 12 random nucleotides. MiXCR, run by TCRdb on the 5' RACE reads, gives a single entry per CDR3 protein. The data show 550,000 to 700,000 distinct CDR3 sequences, with roughly 29% seen just once and roughly 18% held by the top ten. The chain recombines TRBV5-1 with TRBJ1-5; tentative D call: TRBD1 (6 bases). This TCR was recovered from a woman between 65 and 79 years old in good health. The sequenced sample was blood. CDR3 protein: CASSLSAGDPQPQHF. Written as DNA, the CDR3 is TGCGCCAGCAGCTTGTCGGCAGGGGACCCTCAGCCCCAGCATTTT.